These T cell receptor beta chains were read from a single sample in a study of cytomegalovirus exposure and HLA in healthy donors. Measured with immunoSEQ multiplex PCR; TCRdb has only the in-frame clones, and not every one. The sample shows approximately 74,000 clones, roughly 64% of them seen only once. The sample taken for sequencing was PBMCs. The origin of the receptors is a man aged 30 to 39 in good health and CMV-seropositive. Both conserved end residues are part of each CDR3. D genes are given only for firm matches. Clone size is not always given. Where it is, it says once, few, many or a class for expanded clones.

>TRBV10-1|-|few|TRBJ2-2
TGCGCCAGCAGTGAGAAGAGGGACACCGGGGAGCTGTTTTTT
CASSEKRDTGELFF
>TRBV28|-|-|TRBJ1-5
TGTGCCAGCAGTTTGGGGGGGGAAAATCAGCCCCAGCATTTT
CASSLGGENQPQHF
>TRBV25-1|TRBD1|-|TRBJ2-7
TGTGCCAGCAGTGGGACAGGGGGCGGGTCCTACGAGCAGTACTTC
CASSGTGGGSYEQYF
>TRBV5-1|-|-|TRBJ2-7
TGCGCCAGCAGCCCCCGCGACATCTACGAGCAGTACTTC
CASSPRDIYEQYF
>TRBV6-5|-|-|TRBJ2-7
TGTGCCAGCAGTTATTACCCACGGAGCTACGAGCAGTACTTC
CASSYYPRSYEQYF
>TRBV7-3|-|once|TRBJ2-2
TGTGCCAGCAGCTTAAGTTTAGGGGCGACCGGGGAGCTGTTTTTT
CASSLSLGATGELFF
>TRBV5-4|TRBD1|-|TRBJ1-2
TGTGCCAGCGAAGGACAGGCCCCGAATGGCTACACCTTC
CASEGQAPNGYTF
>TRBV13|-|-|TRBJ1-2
TGTGCCAGCAGCTTAGGTCAGGGTGATGGCTACACCTTC
CASSLGQGDGYTF
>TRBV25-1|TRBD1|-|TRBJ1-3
TGTGCCAGCAGTTCAACCGGGACAGATCCCGGAAACACCATATATTTT
CASSSTGTDPGNTIYF
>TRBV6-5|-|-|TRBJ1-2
TGTGCCAGCAGTTACTCGCGCGGGGTTAACTATGGCTACACCTTC
CASSYSRGVNYGYTF
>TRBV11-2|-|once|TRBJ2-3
TGTGCCAGCAGCTCGCCCGGGGGAGCGCTAAGCACAGATACGCAGTATTTT
CASSSPGGALSTDTQYF
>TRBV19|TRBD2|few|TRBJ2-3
TGTGCCAGTAGTCCAGGGCTACTAGCGGGAGAGTCTATAGATACGCAGTATTTT
CASSPGLLAGESIDTQYF
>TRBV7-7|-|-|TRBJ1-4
TGTGCTAGCAGCTTAAAACAGGATGAAAAACTGTTTTTT
CASSLKQDEKLFF
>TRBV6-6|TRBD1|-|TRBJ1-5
TGTGCCAGCAGTCCCGACAGGGGCAATCAGCCCCAGCATTTT
CASSPDRGNQPQHF
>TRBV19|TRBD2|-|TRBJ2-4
TGTGCCAGTAGCCCCATCTACGGGGGGGAAAACATTCAGTACTTC
CASSPIYGGENIQYF
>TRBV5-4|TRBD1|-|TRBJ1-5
TGTGCCAGCAGCTTGGACAGGGGCCTCAATCAGCCCCAGCATTTT
CASSLDRGLNQPQHF
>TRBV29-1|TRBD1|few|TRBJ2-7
TGCAGCGTGGGGAGGACAGGGACCGAGCAGTACTTC
CSVGRTGTEQYF
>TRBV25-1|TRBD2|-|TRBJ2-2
TGTGCCAGCGCCCTGGGGGGGGCCGGGGAGCTGTTTTTT
CASALGGAGELFF
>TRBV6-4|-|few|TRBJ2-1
TGTGCCAGCAGTGAGGGCGATGGGAATGAGCAGTTCTTC
CASSEGDGNEQFF
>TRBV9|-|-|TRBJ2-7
TGTGCCAGCAGCGTAGAGGCGGGGAGCTCCTACGAGCAGTACTTC
CASSVEAGSSYEQYF
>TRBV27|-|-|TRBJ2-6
TGTGCCAGCGGCCTTGGGGCCAACGTCCTGACTTTC
CASGLGANVLTF
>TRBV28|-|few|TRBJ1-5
TGTGCCAGCAGTTCGGTCCCCCAGCCCCAGCATTTT
CASSSVPQPQHF
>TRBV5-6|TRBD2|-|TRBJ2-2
TGTGCCAGCAGCTTCCCTTCCGCTAGCGGGAGGTACACCGGGGAGCTGTTTTTT
CASSFPSASGRYTGELFF
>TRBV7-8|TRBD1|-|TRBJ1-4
TGTGCCAGCAGCTTAGTGGACAGGAATGAAAAACTGTTTTTT
CASSLVDRNEKLFF